What follows are 20 T cell receptor beta chains derived from one specimen sequenced in a study of cytomegalovirus exposure and HLA in healthy donors. Use of 60 Vbeta and 13 Jbeta primers characterized the PCR. Some clones are missing from TCRdb's copy, which holds only in-frame ones; the method was immunoSEQ multiplex PCR. The data hold over 95,000 clones, with about 79% observed a single time. Sequencing was performed on PBMCs. The origin of the receptors is a human donor in good health.

This chain connects TRBV6-1 to TRBJ2-7; D is perhaps TRBD2 (5 bases). The germline V and J ends were trimmed by 6 bases and 4 bases, with 13 bases remaining between them. The CDR3 covers 13 residues. CDR1 and CDR2 (germline): MNHNS, SASEGT. CDR3 coding DNA: TGTGCCAGCAGCAACCCGCCGGGATACGAGCAGTACTTC. It codes for CASSNPPGYEQYF.

The rearrangement joins TRBV7-9 to TRBJ2-3, with D perhaps matching TRBD2 (6 bases). CDR1 is SEHNR, CDR2 FQNEAQ, per germline (reference sequence). V was shortened by 2 bases and J by 0 bases, with 12 bases between the two germline ends. The CDR3 spans 16 residues. The CDR3 region is CASSLSSSESTDTQYF. The CDR3 DNA sequence: TGTGCCAGCAGCTTATCTTCTAGCGAGAGCACAGATACGCAGTATTTT.

Of note for this clone: At one of its ends the junction is not consistent with the germline gene, which may arise from a read error. The chain combines TRBV10-3 with TRBJ2-7; a weak D match, TRBD1 (7 bases). The CDR3 totals 15 residues. The germline CDR1 and CDR2 sequences are ENHRY and SYGVKD. CDR3 protein: CAISITGAGGYEHYF. The CDR3 region has the DNA TGTGCCATCAGTATAACAGGGGCCGGGGGCTACGAGCATTACTTC.

V usage is TRBV12-2 and J usage is TRBJ1-2; TRBD1, the table's D call, was not compared with the DNA. TRBV12-2 is noted as a pseudogene. CDR3 length equals 17 residues. In DNA form, the CDR3 reads TGTGCAAGTCGCTTAGGGTGGACGACAGGAATCCTCTATGGCTACACCTTC. Protein product: CASRLGWTTGILYGYTF.

The J gene is TRBJ1-3, the V gene TRBV5-1; no definite D call. The length of the CDR3 is 13 residues. Germline V gene lookup returns CDR1 SGHRS and CDR2 YFSETQ. V lost 0 bases and J lost 4, with 5 bases in between. CDR3 amino acids: CASSLGQGNTIYF. CDR3 DNA: TGCGCCAGCAGCTTGGGACAAGGAAACACCATATATTTT.

The gene calls are TRBV5-6 and TRBJ1-5; D is uncertain. V lost 1 base and J lost 0, with 14 bases in between. The CDR3 runs to 17 residues. The V gene's germline CDR1 is SGHDT and CDR2 YYEEEE. DNA of the CDR3: TGTGCCAGCAGCTTGTGGGCAGCCGCTTATAGCAATCAGCCCCAGCATTTT. Protein sequence: CASSLWAAAYSNQPQHF.

This sequence joins TRBV6-5 and TRBJ2-7; TRBD2 matches 10 bases. Germline CDR1 reads MNHEY; CDR2 reads SVGAGI. This CDR3 is built from 15 residues. V lost 4 bases and J lost 2; bases outside the gene matches: 5. The CDR3 loop is CASSFSGGPAYEQYF. CDR3 coding DNA: TGTGCCAGCAGTTTTAGCGGGGGGCCGGCCTACGAGCAGTACTTC.

The chain has TRBV2 and TRBJ1-2; D is perhaps TRBD1 (6 bases). Between the trimmed V and J ends, which lost 4 bases and 3 bases, there was a span of 12 bases. The germline gives CDR1 SNHLY, CDR2 FYNNEI. There are 14 residues in the CDR3. The CDR3 DNA sequence: TGTGCCAGCAGTGTCTTGACAGGCGACTATGGCTACACCTTC. Translated: CASSVLTGDYGYTF.

The chain links TRBV27 to TRBJ2-3, with 10 positions matching TRBD2. The germline V gene has CDR1 MNHEY and CDR2 SMNVEV (reference sequence). This CDR3 is 17 amino acids long. With V trimmed by 5 bases and J by 4 bases, 12 bases remained unmatched. The chain's CDR3 is CASSPWVASGSSDTQYF. Written as DNA, the CDR3 is TGTGCCAGCAGTCCCTGGGTGGCTAGCGGGAGTTCAGATACGCAGTATTTT.

This chain uses TRBV5-8 with TRBJ2-7; 7 bases are a match to TRBD1. CDR1 and CDR2 (germline): SGHTS, YDEGEE. CDR3 size: 14 residues. With V trimmed by 7 bases and J by 5 bases, 12 bases remained unmatched. CDR3: CASAPSGQRDEQYF. Here the CDR3 DNA reads TGTGCCAGCGCCCCTTCGGGACAGAGAGACGAGCAGTACTTC.

This chain uses TRBV19 with TRBJ1-3; possibly TRBD1 for D (5 bases). The germline gives CDR1 LNHDA, CDR2 SQIVND (reference sequence). V was clipped by 6 bases and J by 4 bases, with 10 bases between them. There are 13 residues in the CDR3. The CDR3 sequence: CASRRDLGNTIYF. CDR3 sequence (DNA): TGTGCCAGTAGGCGGGACCTCGGAAACACCATATATTTT.

This clone was found a few times. V and J are TRBV30 and TRBJ1-5, with a possible D match to TRBD1 (5 bases). This CDR3 contains 16 residues. Germline V gene lookup returns CDR1 GTSNPN and CDR2 SVGIG (reference sequence). The V end lost 0 bases, the J end lost 2 bases, and 14 bases lay between the germline ends. The CDR3 region is CAWSVRQGIGNQPQHF. The CDR3 bases are TGTGCCTGGAGTGTACGCCAGGGCATTGGCAATCAGCCCCAGCATTTT.

In this sample, this clone turned up once. V and J are TRBV30 and TRBJ2-6; possibly TRBD1 for D (6 bases). Germline V gene lookup returns CDR1 GTSNPN and CDR2 SVGIG (reference sequence). Trimming removed 3 bases from V and 0 bases from J, with 9 bases in between. This CDR3 is 15 amino acids long. The CDR3 DNA is TGTGCCTGGAGGACAGGAACCTCTGGGGCCAACGTCCTGACTTTC. Its protein product is CAWRTGTSGANVLTF.

This rearrangement joins TRBV19 to TRBJ2-1, with 7 bases identical to TRBD2. The CDR3 runs 14 residues. J gave up 6 bases and V 3 bases, and 5 bases lay outside the gene matches. Germline V CDR1 and CDR2: LNHDA, SQIVND (reference sequence). The CDR3 here is CASSIGLAANEQFF. For the CDR3, the DNA is TGTGCCAGTAGTATTGGTCTAGCGGCCAATGAGCAGTTCTTC.

This sequence joins TRBV19 and TRBJ1-5; D remains unclear. The CDR3 has 13 residues. The ends were cut back, 8 bases at V and 6 bases at J, with 14 bases in the middle. The germline CDR1 and CDR2 sequences are LNHDA and SQIVND (reference sequence). The CDR3 here is CASENLAGQPQHF. CDR3 bases: TGTGCCAGTGAGAATTTAGCCGGTCAGCCCCAGCATTTT.

This clone was observed a handful of times. The gene calls are TRBV5-4 and TRBJ2-5; 9 positions match TRBD2. The CDR3 has 15 amino acids. Germline values: CDR1 SGHNT, CDR2 YYREEE (reference sequence). V shed 7 bases and J 1 base; nucleotides not matched to a gene: 8. CDR3 bases: TGTGCCAGCTCGTGGTCTAGCGGGGCCCAAGAGACCCAGTACTTC. Protein: CASSWSSGAQETQYF.

The V gene is TRBV5-4, the J gene TRBJ1-3; the D is unclear. From germline, CDR1 is SGHNT and CDR2 YYREEE (reference sequence). V was shortened by 1 base and J by 0 bases, with 11 bases between the two germline ends. The CDR3 has 16 residues. CDR3 DNA: TGTGCCAGCAGCTTGTCAGGCGGGAGCTCTGGAAACACCATATATTTT. Encoded protein: CASSLSGGSSGNTIYF.

CDR3 sequence: CASSYSVGTGGHEQYF. CDR3 in DNA: TGTGCCAGCAGTTACTCCGTAGGGACAGGGGGACACGAGCAGTACTTC. This chain uses TRBV6-5 with TRBJ2-7, with 11 bases identical to TRBD1. Germline values: CDR1 MNHEY, CDR2 SVGAGI. CDR3 length: 16 amino acids. The V segment lost 0 bases and the J segment 5 bases; nucleotides outside the gene matches: 6.

The V and J genes are TRBV19 and TRBJ2-7, with 8 bases lining up with TRBD1. The CDR3 runs 12 residues. The germline gives CDR1 LNHDA, CDR2 SQIVND (reference sequence). J was trimmed by 5 bases and V by 8 bases; bases with no gene match: 5. CDR3: CASSRGQDEQYF. Written as DNA, the CDR3 is TGTGCCAGTTCGAGGGGACAGGACGAGCAGTACTTC.

This clone appeared a single time. V gene TRBV5-6 combines with J gene TRBJ2-7, with TRBD1 identical over 8 bases. This CDR3 is 17 amino acids long. Trimming took 3 bases from V and 5 from J; bases not matched to a gene: 16. Germline-derived CDR1 and CDR2 are SGHDT and YYEEEE. The CDR3 here is CASSSLGSDRVRHEQYF. Here the CDR3 DNA reads TGTGCCAGCAGCTCCCTCGGCTCGGACAGGGTAAGGCACGAGCAGTACTTC.